This is a list of T cell receptor beta chains from one sample in a study of CD8 T cells in ankylosing spondylitis. TCRdb re-called the 5' RACE reads through MiXCR, storing one row per CDR3 protein. The sample carries around 88,000 distinct CDR3 sequences, 7.5% to 9% recorded once. Sequenced input: blood, either unsorted or a sorted T cell fraction (not recorded which). Receptors originate from a male donor with ankylosing spondylitis or in good health (not recorded which). The conserved cysteine and the conserved F or W are not part of the CDR3 here.

V gene	CDR3 protein
TRBV7-6	ASRTGGSGETQY
TRBV6-5	ASSYSRSQPYGYT
TRBV3-1	ASSQGSEQY
TRBV20-1	SAIATGYQDTQY
TRBV29-1	SVQGDSYNEQF
TRBV5-1	ASSSNSGLAGGIGPY
TRBV5-1	ASSFRQGETREQY
TRBV5-1	ASSSGTGNQPQH
TRBV5-1	ASSLEGVSLADTQY
TRBV9	ASSVRGSVDTQY
TRBV28	ASSTPRRSTQY
TRBV9	ASSVSGSGYNEQF
TRBV20-1	SASGGVSTDTQY
TRBV25-1	ASSEGQIRTTEAF
TRBV28	ASREGNQPQH
TRBV11-2	ASSFGEGQPQH
TRBV2	ASRMARAGELF
TRBV28	ASSLRGQGREKLF
TRBV29-1	SVERVMGGRGTDTQY
TRBV28	ASSLRGGSSYYNEQF
TRBV7-2	ASSLAGSGGFI
TRBV29-1	SDGTGTYNEQF
TRBV11-1	AGSLGGVGEQY
TRBV12-3/TRBV12-4	ASSRGLAGSYEQF
TRBV12-3/TRBV12-4	ASSAAAGTDLNYGYT
TRBV29-1	SVVEEGIY
TRBV12-3/TRBV12-4	ASSLEPNTGELF
TRBV28	ASRPTGTHRLNQPQH
TRBV20-1	SARDPREETQY
TRBV28	AISSPQQGLVLEQF
TRBV28	ASSLDRNNEQF
TRBV6-2/TRBV6-3	ASSATARGYT
TRBV11-2	ASSPLGQGWSSDTQY
TRBV5-1	ASSLTDSSYNEQF
TRBV28	ASSLSGGQGAGGYT
TRBV29-1	SVEQGPDTEAF